This TCR beta chain was documented in a study of blood T cell repertoires in COVID-19. The germline V gene has CDR1 KGHDR and CDR2 SFDVKD. Trimming removed 8 bases at V and 7 bases at J, with 20 bases between. The length of the CDR3 is 14 residues. In the authors' methods: Nucleated cell number was recorded as an estimate derived from reference gene primer amplification. The method was immunoSEQ multiplex PCR; TCRdb's version includes in-frame clones alone and lacks a portion of them. That table is the source of V, J and clone size, and D and trimming were worked out from the DNA. The sample holds 97,000 or so clones, about 90% seen once.

The chain combines TRBV24-1 with TRBJ2-7, with a weak D call TRBD2 (6 bases). This TCR was sampled from a man aged 18 to 35 with acute or convalescent COVID-19. The sequencing sample was made of peripheral blood. This CDR3 reads CATISNAGRWEQYF. CDR3 sequence (DNA): TGTGCCACCATTAGTAATGCGGGGAGGTGGGAGCAGTACTTC.